Included here is one TCR beta chain sequence, with context. Its matching antigen is unknown. The PCR used 60 Vbeta and 13 Jbeta primers. Repertoires were generated with immunoSEQ multiplex PCR, while TCRdb's copy carries only in-frame clones and drops some. The profile covers about 120,000 clones, with approximately 9.4% appearing a single time and around 3% taken by the ten largest. V shed 4 bases and J shed 6 bases, with 14 bases lying between them. CDR1 and CDR2 (germline): SGDLS, YYNGEE. The CDR3 has 14 residues. Everyone who donated was a healthy bone marrow donor. This sample was included in a study of cytomegalovirus exposure and HLA in healthy donors. Study-wide results and limits: A later analysis showed that HLA-associated TCR beta chains had undergone more clonal expansion than equally common others. A later analysis linked a missense DCLRE1C variant to TCR beta V- and J-gene trimming. TRBV6-2, TRBV6-3 and some other V segments were excluded as indistinguishable.

The chain employs TRBV9 and TRBJ2-1; no firm D call. What was sequenced was PBMCs. This receptor was identified in a young man in good health and CMV-seronegative. The CDR3 loop reads CASSPLSSTNEQFF. Written as DNA, the CDR3 is TGTGCCAGCAGCCCCCTGTCTAGTACCAATGAGCAGTTCTTC.